A single sample is the source of the 5 T cell receptor beta chains below, sequenced in a study of T cells after yellow fever vaccination (dated by TCRdb to between 2019 and 2020). Libraries were made using 5' RACE. The sequencer listed for this sample is Illumina HiSeq 2500. TCRdb ran its own pipeline on the public reads, namely fastp trimming at Q25 and MiXCR clone calling, and kept in-frame beta chains. Identical CDR3 proteins give one entry, which carries the most common genes and DNA. Recorded for this sample are 310,000 or so distinct CDR3 sequences; around 6.8% of them occurred a single time. 18% of the sample goes to the ten largest clones. Interpreted using the paper, the treatment or condition label stands for: live attenuated yellow fever vaccine strain. The input for sequencing was PBMCs, taken roughly 47 days after the first yellow fever vaccination. Source of these receptors: a man between 18 and 29 years old who received the YFV17D yellow fever vaccine.

This clonotype was recorded many times. The chain joins TRBV7-6 to TRBJ2-7; D could derive from TRBD1 or TRBD2 (5 bases each). The CDR3 is made up of 16 amino acids. The V end was cut by 0 bases, the J end by 7 bases, with 19 bases between. Germline V gene data show CDR1 as SGHVS and CDR2 as FNYEAQ. DNA for the CDR3: TGTGCCAGCAGCTTAGCTGGCGGAAGTCAGGGCGGGGAGCAGTACTTC. It codes for CASSLAGGSQGGEQYF.

A few counts support this clonotype. V and J are TRBV5-1 and TRBJ1-1, with TRBD1 identical over 9 bases. V lost 4 bases, J lost 5 bases, and 12 bases stayed unmatched. CDR3 length: 16 amino acids. Germline V gene lookup returns CDR1 SGHRS and CDR2 YFSETQ. This CDR3 is CASSVGHRGQGTEAFF. DNA of the CDR3: TGCGCCAGCAGCGTGGGGCACAGGGGGCAAGGGACTGAAGCTTTCTTT.

The J gene is TRBJ2-6, the V gene TRBV7-9; 8 bases align to TRBD1. The CDR3 loop spans 18 amino acids. Germline CDR1 SEHNR, CDR2 FQNEAQ (reference sequence). V shed 0 bases and J 1 base; nucleotides not matched to a gene: 5. CDR3 DNA sequence: TGTGCCAGCAGCTTAGCGGGGGACAGGTCGTCTGGGGCCAACGTCCTGACTTTC. Translating gives CASSLAGDRSSGANVLTF.

This clonotype was observed a handful of times. This chain links TRBV11-1 with TRBJ2-5; no reliable D call. This CDR3 comprises 12 residues. V gave up 5 bases and J gave up 4 bases, with 8 bases separating them. The V gene's germline CDR1 is SGHAT and CDR2 FQDESV (reference sequence). The DNA of the CDR3 is TGTGCCAGCAGCCCGGTTCGAGAGACCCAGTACTTC. Protein sequence: CASSPVRETQYF.

This clonotype was seen a few times. The rearrangement joins TRBV7-2 to TRBJ1-5; D possibly corresponds to TRBD1 (5 bases). CDR3 length equals 14 residues. CDR1 and CDR2 from the germline V gene are SGHTA and FQGNSA. The ends were cut back, 0 bases at V and 12 bases at J, with 15 bases in the middle. CDR3 sequence (DNA): TGTGCCAGCAGCTTAGCAGGGGCAGGGAGTGACCAGCATTTT. Translating it yields CASSLAGAGSDQHF.